This T cell receptor beta chain was found in a study of blood T cell repertoires in COVID-19. Trimming cost V 2 bases and J 9 bases; bases outside gene matches: 1. Germline V gene sequence: CDR1 MNHEY, CDR2 SVGAGI. CDR3 length: 12 residues. Only in-frame clones appear in the TCRdb table, and some are missing; sequencing was by immunoSEQ multiplex PCR. The sample holds about 52,000 clones, less than 90% seen once. Sequencing was done on a sample of peripheral blood. This receptor was taken from a human donor in a cohort sampled during active COVID-19. The V call is TRBV6-5, the J call TRBJ2-7, with TRBD1 matching over 10 bases. The CDR3 DNA is TGTGCCAGCAGTTACGGACAGGGGGGGCAGTACTTC. It specifies CASSYGQGGQYF.